This T cell receptor (beta chain) was sequenced during a study of OX40 agonist ivuxolimab in advanced cancers. CDR3 length: 16 residues. Germline V gives CDR1 SNHLY, CDR2 FYNNEI. The trim removed 4 bases at V and 9 bases at J, leaving 15 bases unmatched. The assay was immunoSEQ multiplex PCR, and TCRdb's table has in-frame clones only and misses some. The table records some 72,000 clones, 85% to 95% of them present only once. Sequences were derived from CD4+ or CD8+ T cells sorted from blood, sampled in a trial of the OX40 agonist ivuxolimab. The chain couples TRBV2 to TRBJ2-1, with TRBD2 identical over 7 bases. This TCR came from an adult with an advanced solid tumor such as melanoma, head and neck, liver or kidney cancer. The CDR3 spells CASSAWTSRSRIEQFF. The DNA of the CDR3 is TGTGCCAGCAGTGCCTGGACTAGTCGGTCAAGAATTGAGCAGTTCTTC.